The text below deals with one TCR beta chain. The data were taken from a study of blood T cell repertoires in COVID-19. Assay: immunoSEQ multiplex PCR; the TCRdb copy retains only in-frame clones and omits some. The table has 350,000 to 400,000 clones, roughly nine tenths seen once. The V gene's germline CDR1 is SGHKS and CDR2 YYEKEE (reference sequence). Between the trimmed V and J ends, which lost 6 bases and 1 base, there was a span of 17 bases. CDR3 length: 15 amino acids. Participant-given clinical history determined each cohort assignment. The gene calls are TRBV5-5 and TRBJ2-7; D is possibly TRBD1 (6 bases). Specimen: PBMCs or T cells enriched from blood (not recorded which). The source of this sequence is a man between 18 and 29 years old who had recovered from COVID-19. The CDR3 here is CASIKSGQKSYEQYF. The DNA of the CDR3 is TGTGCCAGCATTAAATCGGGACAAAAGTCCTACGAGCAGTACTTC. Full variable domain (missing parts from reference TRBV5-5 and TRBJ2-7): DAGVTQSPTHLIKTRGQQVTLRCSPISGHKSVSWYQQVLGQGPQFIFQYYEKEERGRGNFPDRFSARQFPNYSSELNVNALLLGDSALYLCASIKSGQKSYEQYFGPGTRLTVT.